The 23 T cell receptor beta chains below come from one sample, sequenced in a study of blood T cell repertoires in COVID-19. Clones were sequenced by immunoSEQ multiplex PCR, and TCRdb holds only the in-frame ones, with some missing. The sample lists approximately 260,000 clones, 85% occurring once. Material for sequencing was PBMCs or T cells enriched from blood (not recorded which). The source of these receptors is a woman aged 45-65 years who had been exposed to COVID-19.

This clone was found once. The chain has TRBV24-1 and TRBJ2-1; 9 nucleotides align to TRBD2. Germline CDR1 reads KGHDR; CDR2 reads SFDVKD. This CDR3 has 16 residues. After removal of 3 bases from V and 7 bases from J, the junction contained 9 bases not matched to a gene. The CDR3 DNA is TGTGCCACCAGTGATAACGGACTAAGCGGGGGGAATGAGCAGTTCTTC. Its protein product is CATSDNGLSGGNEQFF.

The CDR3 bases are TGTGCCCTCCTCGGGGGCTCCTACGAGCAGTACTTC. This translates into CALLGGSYEQYF. V usage is TRBV10-3 and J usage is TRBJ2-7; tentatively, D is TRBD2 (6 bases). From germline, CDR1 is ENHRY and CDR2 SYGVKD. Deletions cut 11 bases from V and 0 bases from J, with 11 bases between. The CDR3 consists of 12 residues.

The chain combines TRBV7-2 with TRBJ1-3, with 11 bases identical to TRBD1. CDR1 is SGHTA and CDR2 is FQGNSA in the germline V gene. This CDR3 comprises 15 residues. J lost 7 bases, V lost 5 bases, and 7 bases had no gene match. The CDR3 here is CASSMDRGRVNTIYF. DNA of the CDR3: TGTGCCAGCAGCATGGACAGGGGGCGGGTGAACACCATATATTTT.

The rearrangement links TRBV7-2 to TRBJ2-7, with 8 bases matching TRBD1. Germline CDR1 SGHTA, CDR2 FQGNSA. This CDR3 has 14 residues. V shed 5 bases and J 0 bases; nucleotides not matched to a gene: 3. The CDR3: CASSRDRSSYEQYF. CDR3 bases: TGTGCCAGCAGCCGGGACAGGAGCTCCTACGAGCAGTACTTC.

The J gene is TRBJ1-2, the V gene TRBV11-2; 8 bases align to TRBD1. The length of the CDR3 is 14 residues. The ends lost 4 bases at V and 7 bases at J; junction bases unmatched: 8. The germline CDR1 and CDR2 sequences are SGHAT and FQNNGV. CDR3 sequence: CASSSLRGRGGYTF. The DNA for the CDR3 is TGTGCCAGCAGCTCGCTCAGGGGGCGCGGTGGCTACACCTTC.

V and J are TRBV7-8 and TRBJ2-2; 8 nucleotides agree with TRBD1. Germline assignment: CDR1 SGHVS and CDR2 FQNEAQ. The CDR3 is made up of 16 amino acids. Germline trimming cut 0 bases from V and 5 bases from J; bases unmatched to any gene: 5. CDR3 amino acids: CASSLATGARTGELFF. In DNA, the CDR3 is TGTGCCAGCAGCTTAGCGACAGGGGCCAGGACCGGGGAGCTGTTTTTT.

The rearrangement joins TRBV5-4 to TRBJ2-5, with a tentative D call TRBD2 (6 bases). Trimming cost V 0 bases and J 5 bases, with 14 bases left between them. The CDR3 spans 15 residues. Germline CDR1 is SGHNT and CDR2 is YYREEE (reference sequence). CDR3 nucleotides: TGTGCCAGCAGCTTGGATGGCGGGGTGGGGGAGACCCAGTACTTC. Residues: CASSLDGGVGETQYF.

The chain employs TRBV2 and TRBJ2-4, with D perhaps matching TRBD2 (5 bases). The CDR3 covers 16 residues. Germline CDR1 is SNHLY and CDR2 is FYNNEI. Trimming left V 3 bases short and J 0 bases short, with 12 bases between. The CDR3 nucleotides are TGTGCCAGCAGTGAGAAAAGCGGAAAAGCCAAAAACATTCAGTACTTC. As protein: CASSEKSGKAKNIQYF.

This chain joins TRBV18 and TRBJ1-5, with no clear D. V was shortened by 6 bases and J by 5 bases, with 11 bases between the two germline ends. Germline CDR1 reads KGHSH; CDR2 reads LQKENI. CDR3 length: 13 amino acids. The CDR3 DNA reads as TGTGCCAGCTCCAAGGGCGGGGATCAGCCCCAGCATTTT. This encodes CASSKGGDQPQHF.

This chain links TRBV18 with TRBJ1-2; tentative D call: TRBD1 (5 bases). In germline, CDR1 is KGHSH, CDR2 LQKENI. Trimming stripped 3 bases from V and 6 bases from J, with 8 bases between. This CDR3 contains 12 residues. CDR3 amino acids: CASSPGTDGYTF. CDR3 nucleotide sequence: TGTGCCAGCTCACCGGGGACTGATGGCTACACCTTC.

The rearrangement uses TRBV4-2 and TRBJ1-1; perhaps TRBD1 as D (5 bases). The CDR3 is 14 residues long. Germline V gene data show CDR1 as LGHNA and CDR2 as YNFKEQ. V was trimmed by 4 bases and J by 1 base, leaving 10 bases between them. The CDR3 nucleotides read TGTGCCAGCAGCCTTGGAGGGGAGAACACTGAAGCTTTCTTT. Translated, it gives CASSLGGENTEAFF.

This clone has a single count. The rearrangement uses TRBV10-3 and TRBJ1-1; possibly TRBD1 for D (5 bases). The CDR3 extends over 13 amino acids. The V and J ends lost 5 bases and 1 base respectively, with 8 bases between them. Per germline, CDR1 ENHRY and CDR2 SYGVKD. The CDR3 loop is CAISTDRNTEAFF. CDR3 bases: TGTGCCATCAGTACCGACAGGAACACTGAAGCTTTCTTT.

As for this clone: A read error may account for a junction end that differs from germline. V usage is TRBV30 and J usage is TRBJ1-5; perhaps TRBD1 as D (5 bases). The CDR3 runs to 13 residues. Germline V gives CDR1 GTSNPN, CDR2 SVGIG (reference sequence). The CDR3 region has the DNA TGTGCCTGGTCCAGGGAAAGCAGTCAGCCCCAGCATTTT. As protein: CAWSRESSQPQHF.

V gene TRBV29-1 combines with J gene TRBJ2-7, with D unresolved. Trimming took off 7 bases at V and 1 base at J, with 8 bases between the two ends. CDR1 and CDR2 from the germline V gene are SQVTM and ANQGSEA. This CDR3 has 11 amino acids. The CDR3 bases are TGCAGCGCGATACATTCCTACGAGCAGTACTTC. This sequence encodes CSAIHSYEQYF.

The V and J genes are TRBV2 and TRBJ1-1, with a tentative D call TRBD1 (5 bases). Deletions cut 3 bases from V and 6 bases from J, with 17 bases between. The CDR3 is made up of 15 amino acids. Germline V CDR1 and CDR2: SNHLY, FYNNEI. In DNA form, the CDR3 reads TGTGCCAGCAGTGAGTCGGCAGCGGGGGAATCTGAAGCTTTCTTT. It is translated as CASSESAAGESEAFF.

This clone was picked up one time. The V and J genes are TRBV7-9 and TRBJ2-3; D uncertain. CDR3 length: 13 amino acids. Per the germline V gene, CDR1 is SEHNR and CDR2 is FQNEAQ (reference sequence). V lost 0 bases and J lost 2, with 3 bases in between. In DNA form, the CDR3 reads TGTGCCAGCAGCTTAGCCCACACAGATACGCAGTATTTT. Translation: CASSLAHTDTQYF.

About this clone: Other DNA sequences of this sample code for an identical CDR3. The V call is TRBV19, the J call TRBJ1-6; TRBD1 might be the D (5 bases). The ends were cut back, 4 bases at V and 5 bases at J, with 9 bases in the middle. The CDR3 is made up of 14 amino acids. The V gene's germline CDR1 is LNHDA and CDR2 SQIVND (reference sequence). CDR3 nucleotide sequence: TGTGCCAGTAGTAGGGGACTGGATAATTCACCCCTCCACTTT. Amino acids: CASSRGLDNSPLHF.

The V call is TRBV19, the J call TRBJ1-3; D unclear. Germline-derived CDR1 and CDR2 are LNHDA and SQIVND (reference sequence). The CDR3 is 16 amino acids. V gave up 6 bases and J gave up 0 bases, with 15 bases separating them. CDR3 sequence (DNA): TGTGCCAGTAGCCCCTATGAAGCCACCTCTGGAAACACCATATATTTT. This gives the protein CASSPYEATSGNTIYF.

The chain has TRBV7-2 and TRBJ2-7; 9 bases are shared with TRBD1. This CDR3 contains 14 residues. V was pared by 1 base and J by 3 bases, with 1 base of the junction left unmatched. Germline V gene data show CDR1 as SGHTA and CDR2 as FQGNSA. CDR3 in amino acids: CASSLETGGYEQYF. CDR3 in DNA: TGTGCCAGCAGCTTAGAGACAGGGGGCTACGAGCAGTACTTC.

The chain employs TRBV6-6 and TRBJ2-2; a possible D gene is TRBD1 (5 bases). CDR3 length: 17 residues. The ends were cut back, 5 bases at V and 4 bases at J, with 20 bases in the middle. Germline values: CDR1 MNHNY, CDR2 SVGAGI (reference sequence). For the CDR3, the DNA is TGTGCCAGCAGTCCCGTTCGCCAGGGAATCGGCACCGGGGAGCTGTTTTTT. This translates into CASSPVRQGIGTGELFF.

The DNA of the CDR3 is TGTGCCAGCAGTTTAGAAATAGGACTAGGGTCCAATGAGCAGTTCTTC. As protein: CASSLEIGLGSNEQFF. The rearrangement links TRBV9 to TRBJ2-1; 7 bases are shared with TRBD2. The CDR3 covers 16 residues. The V segment lost 5 bases and the J segment 6 bases; nucleotides outside the gene matches: 14. Germline V lookup: CDR1 SGDLS, CDR2 YYNGEE.

In this sample, this clone turned up a few times. The V and J genes are TRBV5-4 and TRBJ1-1; 7 nucleotides line up with TRBD1. This CDR3 is 14 amino acids long. CDR1 is SGHNT and CDR2 is YYREEE in the germline V gene (reference sequence). J was trimmed by 11 bases and V by 3 bases; bases with no gene match: 13. The CDR3 loop reads CASSSRQGPGRAFF. The CDR3, as DNA: TGTGCCAGCAGCTCCAGACAGGGCCCAGGGCGGGCTTTCTTT.

As regards this clone: Additional DNA sequences in this sample encode the identical CDR3. The V and J genes are TRBV7-2 and TRBJ1-2; D is unclear. CDR1 is SGHTA and CDR2 is FQGNSA in the germline V gene. The CDR3 has 14 residues. V lost 5 bases to trimming and J lost 2 bases, with 12 bases between them. The CDR3 loop is CASSPGIGNYGYTF. The CDR3 nucleotides are TGTGCCAGCAGCCCTGGAATCGGGAACTATGGCTACACCTTC.